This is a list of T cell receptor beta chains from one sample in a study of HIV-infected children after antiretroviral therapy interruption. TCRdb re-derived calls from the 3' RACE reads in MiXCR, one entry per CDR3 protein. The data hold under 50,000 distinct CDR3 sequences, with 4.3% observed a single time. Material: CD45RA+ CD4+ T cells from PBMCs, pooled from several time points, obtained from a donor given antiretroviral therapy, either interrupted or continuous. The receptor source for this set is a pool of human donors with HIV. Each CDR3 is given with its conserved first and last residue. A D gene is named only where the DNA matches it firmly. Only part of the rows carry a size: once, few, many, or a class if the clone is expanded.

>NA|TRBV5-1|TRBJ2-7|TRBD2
CASSWDTSGEQYF
TGCGCCAGCAGCTGGGACACTAGCGGCGAGCAGTACTTC
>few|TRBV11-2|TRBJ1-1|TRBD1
CASSSTQGQWAFF
TGTGCCAGCAGCTCTACACAGGGGCAGTGGGCTTTCTTT
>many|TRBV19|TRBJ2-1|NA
CASSILGNEQFF
TGTGCCAGTAGTATCCTGGGAAATGAGCAGTTCTTC
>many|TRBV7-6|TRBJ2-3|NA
CASSSLGLDPAWTDTQYF
TGTGCCAGCAGCTCCCTGGGCCTTGACCCCGCTTGGACAGATACGCAGTATTTT
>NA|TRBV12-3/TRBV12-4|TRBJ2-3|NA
CASNSAGGTTDTQYF
TGTGCCAGCAATTCGGCCGGGGGCACCACAGATACGCAGTATTTT
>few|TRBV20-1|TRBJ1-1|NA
CSARALLNTEAFF
TGCAGTGCTAGAGCCCTACTGAACACTGAAGCTTTCTTT
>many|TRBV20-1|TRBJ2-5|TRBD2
CSARLAGRQETQYF
TGCAGTGCTAGGTTAGCGGGTCGCCAAGAGACCCAGTACTTC
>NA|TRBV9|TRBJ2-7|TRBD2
CASSAPGLSFEQYF
TGTGCCAGCAGCGCCCCGGGACTATCCTTCGAGCAGTACTTC
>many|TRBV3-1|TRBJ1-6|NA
CASSQVGRDSPLHF
TGTGCCAGCAGCCAAGTCGGCAGGGATTCACCCCTCCACTTT
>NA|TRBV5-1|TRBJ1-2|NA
CASSFDFGQGDGYTF
TGCGCCAGCAGCTTTGATTTTGGGCAGGGCGATGGCTACACCTTC
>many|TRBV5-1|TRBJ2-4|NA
CASSLDGENIQYF
TGCGCCAGCAGCTTGGACGGGGAAAACATTCAGTACTTC
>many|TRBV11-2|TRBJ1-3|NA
CASSLERGRDTIYF
TGTGCCAGCAGCTTAGAAAGGGGTAGAGACACCATATATTTT
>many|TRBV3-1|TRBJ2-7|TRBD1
CASSRGQGAYEQYF
TGTGCCAGCAGCAGGGGACAGGGGGCCTACGAGCAGTACTTC
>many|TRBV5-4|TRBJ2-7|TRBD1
CASSLAGTGAHEQYF
TGTGCCAGCAGCTTGGCAGGGACAGGGGCCCACGAGCAGTACTTC